This T cell receptor beta chain was sequenced for a study of T-cell memory formation after mild COVID-19. The CDR3 is 17 residues long. From germline, CDR1 is SGHTA and CDR2 FQGNSA. V was cut by 1 base and J by 0 bases, with 13 bases left in between. Study conclusions and caveats: Contracting clones from day 15 to 85 had balanced CD4/CD8; later expanders favoured CD4+. Shrinking CD4+ clones were chiefly CM and EM; CD8+ ones were chiefly EMRA.

This clonotype has just a few counts. As yet, its antigen is unknown. 5'RACE primed from the constant segment yielded TCR alpha and TCR beta cDNA libraries bearing sample barcodes and UMIs. A single record per CDR3 protein comes from TCRdb applying MiXCR to the 5' RACE reads. Of about 340,000 distinct CDR3 sequences in the sample, less than 20% are singletons; the top ten hold more than 20%. The sequence was obtained from a young man who had mild COVID-19 (a few samples of this study predate the infection). Cell type and time point are not known. The chain links TRBV7-2 to TRBJ1-5, with a weak D call TRBD1 (5 bases). The sample consisted of PBMCs or a T cell subset sorted from them (not recorded which). CDR3 sequence reads: CASSLGQGAGSNQPQHF. The CDR3 DNA reads as TGTGCCAGCAGCTTAGGTCAGGGCGCTGGTAGCAATCAGCCCCAGCATTTT. Full variable domain (remainder filled in from reference TRBV7-2 and TRBJ1-5): GAGVSQSPSNKVTEKGKDVELRCDPISGHTALYWYRQSLGQGLEFLIYFQGNSAPDKSGLPSDRFSAERTGGSVSTLTIQRTQQEDSAVYLCASSLGQGAGSNQPQHFGDGTRLSIL.